The T cell receptor (beta chain) described here comes from a study of blood T cell repertoires in COVID-19. Generated by immunoSEQ multiplex PCR, the TCRdb table keeps only in-frame clones and is missing some. The sample has roughly 300,000 clones; under 90% are singletons. Germline assignment: CDR1 MDHEN and CDR2 SYDVKM. The CDR3 is 15 amino acids. The ends were cut back, 7 bases at V and 1 base at J, with 14 bases in the middle. Sequencing used peripheral blood. The J gene is TRBJ1-5, the V gene TRBV28; tentative D call: TRBD1 (5 bases). The TCR comes from a woman aged 45-59 years who had recovered from COVID-19. CDR3 in amino acids: CASTPPRQSNQPQHF. The CDR3 bases are TGTGCCAGCACCCCCCCAAGACAGAGCAATCAGCCCCAGCATTTT.